A selection of T cell receptor beta chains follows, all from one sample in a study of breast tumors, draining lymph nodes, adjacent tissues. TCRdb ran MiXCR on the multiplex PCR reads and lists one entry per CDR3 protein. Seen here are under 350,000 distinct CDR3 sequences, 30% observed once, and the top ten hold roughly 1.1%. The sample taken for sequencing was axillary lymph node tissue. The source of these receptors is a female donor with breast cancer. Some clones in this sample may be carry-over from other donors' samples. Each CDR3 is given with its conserved first and last residue. Each record gives: J gene, D gene, V gene, clone size, CDR3 protein, CDR3 DNA. A D gene is named only where the DNA matches it firmly. Only some rows state a clone size, as once, few, many or a class for expanded clones.

>TRBJ1-5|NA|TRBV28|NA
CASTTLYQGNQPQHF
TGTGCCAGCACCACGCTTTATCAGGGGAATCAGCCCCAGCATTTT
>TRBJ2-1|NA|TRBV10-3|many
CAGSVSSGDEQFF
TGTGCCGGGTCAGTGAGTTCAGGGGATGAGCAGTTCTTC
>TRBJ2-5|NA|TRBV5-4|many
CASSRGAGQTEGKTQYF
TGTGCCAGCAGCCGAGGCGCGGGACAGACGGAGGGAAAGACCCAGTACTTC
>TRBJ2-7|TRBD2|TRBV18|NA
CASSPTSGSLYKQYF
TGTGCCAGCTCACCGACTAGCGGGAGTCTGTACAAGCAGTACTTC
>TRBJ1-3|NA|TRBV29-1|NA
CSQLVYGNTIYF
TGCAGCCAGTTGGTTTATGGAAACACCATATATTTT
>TRBJ1-2|NA|TRBV12-3/TRBV12-4|NA
CASSYPNRDGYTF
TGTGCCAGCAGTTACCCAAACAGGGATGGCTACACCTTC
>TRBJ2-7|NA|TRBV5-1|NA
CASSLEGRGPHEQYF
TGCGCCAGCAGCTTGGAGGGACGGGGGCCCCACGAGCAGTACTTT
>TRBJ1-3|TRBD1|TRBV5-4|many
CASSPGDREGNTIYF
TGTGCCAGCAGCCCAGGGGACAGGGAGGGAAACACCATATATTTT
>TRBJ2-2|TRBD2|TRBV28|few
CASRSSGRHFGKLFF
TGTGCCAGCAGATCTAGCGGGAGACACTTCGGGAAGCTGTTTTTT
>TRBJ2-5|TRBD2|TRBV11-2|many
CASSPLAGVGETQYF
TGTGCCAGCAGCCCTCTAGCGGGAGTTGGGGAGACCCAGTACTTC
>TRBJ1-5|TRBD1|TRBV19|many
CASSSMDRGLQQPQHF
TGTGCCAGTAGTAGCATGGACAGGGGGCTCCAACAGCCCCAGCATTTT
>TRBJ1-4|NA|TRBV10-1|NA
CASSDSDVGNEKLFF
TGCGCCAGCAGTGACTCGGACGTCGGTAATGAAAAACTGTTTTTT
>TRBJ2-7|NA|TRBV5-8|many
CASSLMAGNYEQYF
TGTGCCAGCAGCTTGATGGCAGGGAATTACGAGCAGTACTTC
>TRBJ1-5|NA|TRBV5-1|NA
CTSSLAGSSNQPQHF
TGCACCAGCAGCTTAGCCGGGAGTAGCAATCAGCCCCAGCATTTT
>TRBJ2-7|NA|TRBV4-1|many
CASSRSEGSYEQYF
TGCGCCAGCAGCCGGTCAGAGGGTAGTTACGAGCAGTACTTC
>TRBJ2-3|NA|TRBV7-8|NA
CASRNSPITTDTQYF
TGTGCCAGCAGGAACTCACCAATAACCACAGATACGCAGTATTTT
>TRBJ1-4|NA|TRBV29-1|NA
CSAASINEKLFF
TGCAGCGCAGCCAGCATCAATGAAAAACTGTTTTTT
>TRBJ1-4|TRBD1|TRBV6-5|many
CASRGTGVEKLFF
TGTGCCAGCCGGGGGACAGGGGTCGAAAAACTGTTTTTT
>TRBJ1-4|NA|TRBV9|NA
CASSVVGGDANEKLFF
TGTGCCAGCAGCGTAGTTGGGGGGGACGCTAATGAAAAACTGTTTTTT
>TRBJ1-6|NA|TRBV7-9|many
CASSLWGASPLHF
TGTGCCAGCAGCTTATGGGGGGCCTCACCCCTCCACTTT
>TRBJ2-3|NA|TRBV19|many
CASSIGGVPGTDTQYF
TGTGCCAGTAGTATTGGTGGGGTTCCAGGCACAGATACGCAGTATTTT
>TRBJ1-5|NA|TRBV7-8|many
CASSTDINSNQPQHF
TGTGCCAGCAGCACAGATATCAATAGCAATCAGCCCCAGCATTTT
>TRBJ1-1|NA|TRBV2|NA
CASRLDRPNTEAFF
TGTGCCAGCAGATTGGACAGACCGAACACTGAAGCTTTCTTT
>TRBJ2-7|NA|TRBV6-5|many
CASTSGRSSYEQYF
TGTGCCAGCACATCAGGGAGGAGCTCCTACGAGCAGTACTTC
>TRBJ1-2|NA|TRBV14|NA
CASSQDLGRDSGGYTF
TGTGCCAGCAGCCAAGATTTAGGACGGGACTCTGGTGGCTACACCTTC
>TRBJ2-1|NA|TRBV12-3/TRBV12-4|many
CASSLAGGWQAGQFF
TGTGCCAGCAGTTTAGCAGGGGGATGGCAGGCCGGGCAGTTCTTC
>TRBJ2-5|NA|TRBV19|many
CASSDGGTQYF
TGTGCCAGTAGCGATGGAGGGACCCAGTACTTC
>TRBJ2-7|NA|TRBV19|many
CASSAAGPGGEQYF
TGTGCCAGTAGTGCCGCCGGGCCTGGGGGGGAGCAGTACTTC
>TRBJ2-7|NA|TRBV6-5|few
CASKRLLPEQYF
TGTGCCAGCAAACGGCTGCTCCCGGAGCAGTACTTC
>TRBJ1-5|NA|TRBV3-1|few
CASSPGIGPQHF
TGTGCCAGCAGCCCCGGAATAGGGCCCCAGCATTTT
>TRBJ2-7|TRBD2|TRBV7-9|many
CASSPRTSGNHEQYF
TGTGCCAGCAGCCCCCGGACTAGCGGGAATCACGAGCAGTACTTC
>TRBJ2-2|NA|TRBV20-1|many
CSARVSIVAGTGELFF
TGCAGTGCTAGAGTTTCGATAGTGGCTGGCACCGGGGAGCTGTTTTTT
>TRBJ1-2|TRBD1|TRBV7-2|NA
CASSFDRASVEGYTF
TGTGCCAGCAGCTTCGACAGGGCGTCCGTAGAAGGCTACACCTTC
>TRBJ1-1|NA|TRBV28|NA
CASSAPSGAANTEAFF
TGTGCCAGCAGTGCGCCCTCCGGCGCCGCGAACACTGAAGCTTTCTTT
>TRBJ2-1|NA|TRBV2|many
CASSESGGSYNEQFF
TGTGCCAGCAGTGAAAGTGGGGGGAGCTACAATGAGCAGTTCTTC
>TRBJ2-5|TRBD2|TRBV4-1|many
CASSQRLAGGLGEETQYF
TGCGCCAGCAGCCAAAGACTAGCGGGAGGGCTAGGGGAAGAGACCCAGTACTTC
>TRBJ2-3|NA|TRBV6-6|many
CASSPRRGADTQYF
TGTGCCAGCAGCCCCCGGAGGGGTGCAGATACGCAGTATTTT
>TRBJ1-6|NA|TRBV14|many
CASSAYRVAYNSPLHF
TGTGCCAGCAGCGCATATCGAGTAGCCTATAATTCACCCCTCCACTTT
>TRBJ1-3|NA|TRBV3-1|NA
CASSQDQGRTRNTIYF
TGTGCCAGCAGCCAAGATCAAGGCAGGACTAGAAACACCATATATTTT
>TRBJ2-2|NA|TRBV29-1|NA
CSVEDLGELFF
TGCAGCGTTGAAGATCTAGGGGAGCTGTTTTTT
>TRBJ2-7|TRBD1|TRBV4-1|many
CASSQLPGQGDYEQYF
TGCGCCAGCAGCCAATTGCCCGGACAGGGGGACTACGAGCAGTACTTC
>TRBJ1-5|NA|TRBV6-6|NA
CASRAGRPIWGNQPQHF
TGTGCCAGCCGGGCAGGGAGACCTATATGGGGCAATCAGCCCCAGCATTTT
>TRBJ2-2|TRBD2|TRBV6-1|NA
CASIGTSGTGELFF
TGTGCCAGCATAGGGACTAGCGGCACCGGGGAGCTGTTTTTT
>TRBJ1-2|NA|TRBV12-3/TRBV12-4|NA
CASSLKGAGYTF
TGTGCCAGCAGTTTAAAGGGTGCTGGCTACACCTTC